This passage covers 13 T cell receptor beta chains from one sample sequenced in a study of CD8 T cells in ankylosing spondylitis. In TCRdb, the 5' RACE reads were re-called with MiXCR into one record per CDR3 protein. The sample contains about 540,000 distinct CDR3 sequences, roughly 13% of which appear only once. Study conclusions and caveats: It appeared that ankylosing spondylitis blood was characterized by a TCR beta motif of under ten highly homologous variants.

Antigen specificity for these receptors is unknown. The material sequenced was blood, either unsorted or a sorted T cell fraction (not recorded which). These receptors were obtained from a male donor with ankylosing spondylitis.

This clonotype occurred a few times. The rearrangement uses TRBV12-3 or TRBV12-4 and TRBJ2-5; D is uncertain. The CDR3 runs 13 residues. V lost 3 bases, J lost 5 bases, and 10 bases lay in between. CDR3 DNA: TGTGCCAGCAGTTTGAGACCAAGGGAGACCCAGTACTTC. It yields the protein CASSLRPRETQYF.

This clonotype was seen more than once but under ten times. The gene calls are TRBV7-2 and TRBJ2-1, with 8 bases that match TRBD1. Germline CDR1 is SGHTA and CDR2 is FQGNSA. V lost 6 bases to trimming and J lost 4 bases; unmatched junction nucleotides: 8. This CDR3 contains 15 residues. CDR3 nucleotides: TGTGCCAGCAGACCTGACAGGGGCAGTTACAATGAGCAGTTCTTC. Amino acids: CASRPDRGSYNEQFF.

The chain couples TRBV6-1 to TRBJ2-7; 10 bases map to TRBD2. Germline V gives CDR1 MNHNS, CDR2 SASEGT. The CDR3 consists of 15 residues. Trimming removed 6 bases from V and 1 base from J; junction bases left unmatched: 6. The CDR3 reads CASSSGLALSYEQYF. The CDR3 nucleotides are TGTGCCAGCAGCTCGGGACTAGCGCTTTCCTACGAGCAGTACTTC.

This chain links TRBV20-1 with TRBJ2-2; TRBD1 might be the D (6 bases). V lost 6 bases and J lost 0, with 11 bases in between. CDR1 is DFQATT and CDR2 is SNEGSKA in the germline V gene (reference sequence). The CDR3 consists of 14 residues. CDR3 sequence: CSAVGQTNTGELFF. DNA for the CDR3: TGCAGTGCCGTGGGACAAACGAACACCGGGGAGCTGTTTTTT.

At least ten counts were recorded for this clonotype. The chain recombines TRBV24-1 with TRBJ2-5, with D possibly called TRBD1 or TRBD2 (5 bases each). Trimming cost V 3 bases and J 2 bases, with 12 bases left between them. Looked up from germline, CDR1 is KGHDR and CDR2 is SFDVKD. The CDR3 loop spans 15 amino acids. The DNA for the CDR3 is TGTGCCACCAGTGATGCCGGGACGGTGCAAGAGACCCAGTACTTC. This gives the protein CATSDAGTVQETQYF.

The chain has TRBV20-1 and TRBJ1-1, with D unclear. V lost 6 bases and J 8 bases, leaving 13 bases between the germline ends. Germline V CDR1 and CDR2: DFQATT, SNEGSKA (reference sequence). CDR3 length equals 11 residues. CDR3 sequence (DNA): TGCAGTGCCCACAAGGGATGGGAAGCTTTCTTT. Amino acids: CSAHKGWEAFF.

This clonotype has at least ten counts. The chain carries TRBV20-1 and TRBJ2-5; maybe TRBD2 (7 bases). Between the trimmed V and J ends, which lost 4 bases and 5 bases, there was a span of 8 bases. The germline V gene has CDR1 DFQATT and CDR2 SNEGSKA (reference sequence). CDR3 length: 11 residues. This CDR3 reads CSAKGGETQYF. In nucleotides, the CDR3 is TGCAGTGCTAAGGGGGGGGAGACCCAGTACTTC.

The CDR3: CASSLSGINEQYF. CDR3 DNA: TGCGCCAGCAGCTTGTCGGGGATCAACGAGCAGTACTTC. The chain uses TRBV5-1 and TRBJ2-7; D is perhaps TRBD2 (5 bases). Deletions cut 1 base from V and 5 bases from J, with 10 bases between. CDR3 length: 13 residues. The germline V gene has CDR1 SGHRS and CDR2 YFSETQ.

This chain joins TRBV25-1 and TRBJ1-4; D not certain. CDR1 is MGHDK, CDR2 SYGVNS, per germline. The ends were cut back, 9 bases at V and 17 bases at J, with 19 bases in the middle. CDR3 length: 11 residues. CDR3 DNA: TGTGCCAGTGCCGACGACCGGGCGTTTTTTTTT. This gives the protein CASADDRAFFF.

In its sample, this clonotype was seen a few times. The chain links TRBV4-2 to TRBJ2-3; 7 bases match TRBD2. This CDR3 region has 16 residues. V shed 2 bases and J 0 bases; nucleotides not matched to a gene: 5. Germline V lookup: CDR1 LGHNA, CDR2 YNFKEQ. The CDR3 bases are TGTGCCAGCAGCCAACCTGGGGGAGGGAGCACAGATACGCAGTATTTT. Translation gives CASSQPGGGSTDTQYF.

This sequence joins TRBV20-1 and TRBJ2-3, with D possibly TRBD2 on 7 matching bases. The germline V gene encodes CDR1 DFQATT and CDR2 SNEGSKA (reference sequence). There are 13 residues in the CDR3. Trimming cost V 6 bases and J 2 bases, with 12 bases left between them. The DNA of the CDR3 is TGCAGTGCAGGGGGGGCAGCCACAGATACGCAGTATTTT. This encodes CSAGGAATDTQYF.

In this sample, this clonotype turned up a few times. The rearrangement joins TRBV20-1 to TRBJ2-5; 7 nucleotides align to TRBD2. The CDR3 totals 15 residues. From germline, CDR1 is DFQATT and CDR2 SNEGSKA (reference sequence). V was pared by 5 bases and J by 0 bases, with 9 bases of the junction left unmatched. CDR3 sequence: CSALGLGRNQETQYF. The DNA for the CDR3 is TGCAGTGCTCTCGGACTAGGGAGGAACCAAGAGACCCAGTACTTC.

The rearrangement uses TRBV20-1 and TRBJ2-5; a weak D match, TRBD1 (5 bases). Trimming shortened V by 5 bases and J by 6 bases, and 13 bases separated the two germline ends. CDR3 length: 12 residues. The germline gives CDR1 DFQATT, CDR2 SNEGSKA (reference sequence). DNA for the CDR3: TGCAGTGCTGGCAGGGTTGATCAGACCCAGTACTTC. Encoded protein: CSAGRVDQTQYF.